The rows below give T cell receptor beta chains drawn from one sample of a study of OX40 agonist ivuxolimab in advanced cancers. This table comes from immunoSEQ multiplex PCR, and its TCRdb copy is limited to in-frame clones, with some not included. Here the sample spans 31,000 or so clones, around nine tenths being singletons. The sequencing here drew on CD4+ or CD8+ T cells sorted from blood, taken in a trial of the OX40 agonist ivuxolimab. Receptor source: an adult with an advanced solid tumor such as melanoma, head and neck, liver or kidney cancer. Each CDR3 is given with its conserved first and last residue. Each record gives: CDR3 protein, CDR3 DNA, clone size, J gene, D gene, V gene. D genes are given only for firm matches. Expanded clones are given a class, and other clones once, few, many or no size at all.

CSMILAGGAGTYNEQFF | TGCAGCATGATACTAGCGGGAGGGGCCGGTACCTACAATGAGCAGTTCTTC | - | TRBJ2-1 | TRBD2 | TRBV29-1
CASSLALNEQFF | TGTGCCAGCAGCTTAGCGCTCAATGAGCAGTTCTTC | - | TRBJ2-1 | - | TRBV7-9
CASSLAIGMAQPQHF | TGTGCCAGCAGCTTAGCGATAGGCATGGCTCAGCCCCAGCATTTT | - | TRBJ1-5 | - | TRBV7-8
CASSDALGLASGDTQYF | TGTGCCAGCAGTGATGCCTTAGGACTAGCATCAGGTGATACGCAGTATTTT | - | TRBJ2-3 | TRBD2 | TRBV6-1
CASSLAGGVQPYEQYF | TGTGCCAGCAGCTTGGCGGGAGGGGTCCAGCCCTACGAGCAGTACTTC | - | TRBJ2-7 | TRBD2 | TRBV13
CASSVLAGGPGEQFF | TGTGCCAGCAGTGTACTAGCGGGAGGGCCCGGTGAGCAGTTCTTC | once | TRBJ2-1 | TRBD2 | TRBV27
CASSSRTDYEQYF | TGTGCCAGCAGCTCCCGGACAGATTACGAGCAGTACTTC | - | TRBJ2-7 | - | TRBV11-3
CASSVAGGQGDTQYF | TGTGCCAGCAGCGTAGCGGGAGGGCAGGGAGATACGCAGTATTTT | - | TRBJ2-3 | TRBD2 | TRBV9
CASSFWGREGLFYEQYF | TGTGCCAGCAGTTTTTGGGGCAGAGAGGGCCTATTCTACGAGCAGTACTTC | - | TRBJ2-7 | - | TRBV28
CASGLTSTDTQYF | TGTGCCAGTGGATTGACTAGCACAGATACGCAGTATTTT | - | TRBJ2-3 | - | TRBV19